Described below is a single TCR beta chain sequence and its context. Its antigen is still unknown. The entry originates in a study of T cells in Graves' hyperthyroidism and ophthalmopathy. CDR1 and CDR2 from the germline V gene are SGHVS and FQNEAQ. The CDR3 length is 16 residues. The V end was cut by 3 bases, the J end by 0 bases, with 12 bases between. Uncontrolled infection, other autoimmune disease, pregnancy or lactation excluded patients. Using 9.5 to 10 ml of fresh peripheral blood, PBMCs were prepared. Findings of the study overall: Most expanded thyroid clonotypes above 0.001 also appeared in blood.

It was RNA transcripts that yielded the amplified TCR beta CDR3 regions. Researchers ran a first-round RT-PCR on the TCR CDR3 using the HTBI primer set. One entry per CDR3 protein results from TCRdb running MiXCR on the multiplex PCR reads. The repertoire consists of hundreds of thousands of distinct CDR3 sequences, with just under 20% occurring once and the leading ten covering 40% to 50%. The chain combines TRBV7-8 with TRBJ1-3; D gene uncertain. This TCR came from a man between 35 and 55 years old with Graves' ophthalmopathy. Sequenced sample: blood. This chain's CDR3 is CASSLLSWGSGNTIYF. In DNA form, the CDR3 reads TGTGCCAGCAGCTTGCTCTCTTGGGGCTCTGGAAACACCATATATTTT.